This T cell receptor (beta chain) was retrieved from a study of human T cells and chemical hapten exposure. Study summary: Each patch test put 0.01% DPC on the upper back, and results were read at 6 days.

The sample holds a few counts of this clonotype. The study's library attached unique molecular identifiers to single cDNA molecules. Via MiXCR, TCRdb re-called the RACE reads, giving one row per CDR3 protein. The data show 65,000 to 80,000 distinct CDR3 sequences, around 10% seen once. The CDR3 has 13 amino acids. Time point noted: patch test 1, 2 weeks after DPC sensitization. As for treatment: therapeutic diphenylcyclopropenone sensitization with weekly scalp DPC. It was from unfractionated whole blood that total RNA was extracted. This receptor was taken from a woman in her fifties or sixties with alopecia areata. Some clones in this sample may be carry-over from other donors' samples. The chain employs TRBV21-1 and TRBJ1-5; the table gives TRBD1 as D, unverified against the DNA. TRBV21-1 is described as a pseudogene. The sample consisted of whole blood, taken in connection with sensitization to the hapten diphenylcyclopropenone (DPC). The CDR3 sequence: CAGTAFSNQPQHF. In DNA form, the CDR3 reads TGTGCCGGGACAGCTTTTAGCAATCAGCCCCAGCATTTT.